Shown below are 21 T cell receptor beta chains from a single sample sequenced in a study of OX40 agonist ivuxolimab in advanced cancers. Using immunoSEQ multiplex PCR, the repertoire was profiled, and TCRdb retains in-frame clones only, with some absent. The table shows 34,000 or so clones, with about 89% occurring only once. Sequenced material: CD4+ or CD8+ T cells sorted from blood, taken in a trial of the OX40 agonist ivuxolimab. The source is an adult with an advanced solid tumor such as melanoma, head and neck, liver or kidney cancer.

The rearrangement uses TRBV5-1 and TRBJ2-7; 7 bases are shared with TRBD2. The CDR3 has 13 amino acids. CDR1 is SGHRS and CDR2 is YFSETQ in the germline V gene. V lost 5 bases, J lost 6 bases, and 8 bases stayed unmatched. The CDR3 nucleotides are TGCGCCAGCAGGGAGAGCGGGATGCGCGAGCAGTACTTC. Residues: CASRESGMREQYF. Full variable domain (rest looked up from reference TRBV5-1 and TRBJ2-7): KAGVTQTPRYLIKTRGQQVTLSCSPISGHRSVSWYQQTPGQGLQFLFEYFSETQRNKGNFPGRFSGRQFSNSRSEMNVSTLELGDSALYLCASRESGMREQYFGPGTRLTVT.

The gene calls are TRBV4-3 and TRBJ1-6; D is perhaps TRBD1 (6 bases). Germline CDR1 is LGHNA and CDR2 is YSLEER. The CDR3 runs 15 residues. Between the trimmed V and J ends, which lost 0 bases and 7 bases, there was a span of 10 bases. In nucleotides, the CDR3 is TGCGCCAGCAGCCAAGATGGGGACAAGAATTCACCCCTCCACTTT. It specifies CASSQDGDKNSPLHF.

The chain uses TRBV10-3 and TRBJ2-7, with D unclear. The germline V gene has CDR1 ENHRY and CDR2 SYGVKD. The CDR3 runs 13 residues. The V gene lost 6 bases and the J gene lost 6 bases, with 15 bases spanning the gap. Here the CDR3 reads CAISPPSIAEQYF. CDR3 nucleotide sequence: TGTGCCATCAGCCCCCCCAGTATTGCCGAGCAGTACTTC.

The chain links TRBV4-2 to TRBJ2-7; 10 bases fit TRBD2. Losses at the gene ends were 3 bases for V and 4 bases for J; bases not matched to a gene: 15. Germline V lookup: CDR1 LGHNA, CDR2 YNFKEQ. The CDR3 consists of 18 residues. The CDR3 region has the DNA TGTGCCAGCAGCCATTTGGGTGGGCTAGCGGGAGTTCGGTACGAGCAGTACTTC. Amino acid sequence: CASSHLGGLAGVRYEQYF.

The chain has TRBV5-5 and TRBJ2-3; 10 bases map to TRBD1. V lost 5 bases and J lost 5; bases outside the gene matches: 5. Germline V gene sequence: CDR1 SGHKS, CDR2 YYEKEE (reference sequence). The CDR3 totals 14 residues. Here the CDR3 reads CASRGGTGEDTQYF. CDR3 sequence (DNA): TGTGCCAGCAGGGGTGGGACAGGGGAAGATACGCAGTATTTT.

The sample holds one count of this clone. V is TRBV4-1 and J is TRBJ2-7; 13 bases match TRBD2. The J segment lost 3 bases and the V segment lost 4 bases, leaving 3 bases of the junction unmatched. The CDR3 consists of 15 residues. In germline, CDR1 is MGHRA, CDR2 YSYEKL. The CDR3 DNA reads TGCGCCAGCAGCCTCGGGACTAGCGGGGTCTACGAGCAGTACTTC. Residues: CASSLGTSGVYEQYF.

The V gene is TRBV9, the J gene TRBJ2-7, with 9 bases identical to TRBD2. The germline V gene has CDR1 SGDLS and CDR2 YYNGEE. V trimming: 0 bases; J trimming: 2 bases; junction bases outside the gene matches: 3. The CDR3 loop spans 15 amino acids. CDR3 sequence (DNA): TGTGCCAGCAGCGTAGTCCCTAGCGGGACCTACGAGCAGTACTTC. Amino acids: CASSVVPSGTYEQYF.

In DNA, the CDR3 is TGTGCCAGCAGCGGGGGAGAAAGCGACCAATACGTCAGGACGATCCAAGAGACCCAGTACTTC. Translation: CASSGGESDQYVRTIQETQYF. V and J are TRBV21-1 and TRBJ2-5. TRBV21-1 is noted as a pseudogene. The CDR3 sequence is 21 residues long.

This clone was counted once. The chain links TRBV4-3 to TRBJ2-2, with D perhaps TRBD1 (6 bases). V lost 1 base and J lost 6, with 15 bases in between. Per germline, CDR1 LGHNA and CDR2 YSLEER. The CDR3 runs 16 residues. The CDR3 DNA sequence: TGCGCCAGCAGCCAAGGGGGTCAGGGGCAGGCCGGGGAGCTGTTTTTT. This gives the protein CASSQGGQGQAGELFF.

This clone occurred a few times. The chain is built from TRBV19 and TRBJ1-1, with TRBD1 matching over 8 bases. The CDR3 is 14 amino acids. Trimming took 4 bases from V and 1 from J; bases not matched to a gene: 2. Germline CDR1 LNHDA, CDR2 SQIVND (reference sequence). The chain's CDR3 is CASSTGTGNTEAFF. The CDR3 DNA sequence: TGTGCCAGTAGTACTGGGACAGGGAACACTGAAGCTTTCTTT.

The chain recombines TRBV7-3 with TRBJ2-1; 7 positions agree with TRBD1. J lost 3 bases, V lost 3 bases, and 8 bases had no gene match. CDR1 and CDR2 (germline): SGHTA, FQGTGA. The CDR3 contains 16 residues. The CDR3 region is CASSLAGGGYYNEQFF. The CDR3 DNA reads TGTGCCAGCAGCTTGGCAGGGGGTGGGTACTACAATGAGCAGTTCTTC.

The J gene is TRBJ2-7, the V gene TRBV6-1; the D gene could be TRBD1 or TRBD2 (5 bases each). V gave up 2 bases and J gave up 2 bases, with 13 bases separating them. CDR1 MNHNS and CDR2 SASEGT come from the germline V gene. The CDR3 covers 15 residues. CDR3 protein: CASSEQAGTPYEQYF. For the CDR3, the DNA is TGTGCCAGCAGTGAACAGGCAGGGACCCCCTACGAGCAGTACTTC.

This chain joins TRBV28 and TRBJ2-7; 11 bases align to TRBD2. Trimming took 5 bases from V and 1 from J; bases not matched to a gene: 10. Germline V lookup: CDR1 MDHEN, CDR2 SYDVKM. The CDR3 runs 17 residues. DNA for the CDR3: TGTGCCAGCAGTCCCGCGACCGGGACTAGCGGTTCCTACGAGCAGTACTTC. Protein: CASSPATGTSGSYEQYF.

This sequence joins TRBV13 and TRBJ2-3, with 8 bases matching TRBD2. V shed 5 bases and J 5 bases; nucleotides not matched to a gene: 12. The CDR3 is 16 residues long. Germline loops: CDR1 PRHDT, CDR2 FYEKMQ (reference sequence). The CDR3 sequence: CASSPPLAGMLDTQYF. The CDR3, as DNA: TGTGCCAGCAGCCCCCCCTTAGCGGGAATGTTAGATACGCAGTATTTT.

In this sample, this clone turned up once. The gene calls are TRBV27 and TRBJ2-1; 7 bases are a match to TRBD1. The J segment lost 0 bases and the V segment lost 6 bases, leaving 11 bases of the junction unmatched. This CDR3 spans 17 amino acids. Germline-derived CDR1 and CDR2 are MNHEY and SMNVEV (reference sequence). CDR3 protein: CASSSVGGVTSYNEQFF. The CDR3 coding sequence is TGTGCCAGCAGCTCAGTAGGGGGCGTAACCTCCTACAATGAGCAGTTCTTC.

The chain carries TRBV2 and TRBJ2-3; D is possibly TRBD2 (6 bases). Germline loops: CDR1 SNHLY, CDR2 FYNNEI. The CDR3 runs to 13 residues. The ends were cut back, 8 bases at V and 2 bases at J, with 11 bases in the middle. The CDR3 spells CASEEGNTDTQYF. Written as DNA, the CDR3 is TGTGCCAGCGAGGAGGGGAACACAGATACGCAGTATTTT.

The rearrangement links TRBV5-4 to TRBJ2-7; D is unclear. V was clipped by 2 bases and J by 4 bases, with 13 bases between them. From germline, CDR1 is SGHNT and CDR2 YYREEE (reference sequence). The CDR3 sequence is 14 residues long. CDR3 DNA sequence: TGTGCCAGCAGCTTAAGTCAGCCATGGTACGAGCAGTACTTC. Protein product: CASSLSQPWYEQYF. Full variable domain (rest looked up from reference TRBV5-4 and TRBJ2-7): ETGVTQSPTHLIKTRGQQVTLRCSSQSGHNTVSWYQQALGQGPQFIFQYYREEENGRGNFPPRFSGLQFPNYSSELNVNALELDDSALYLCASSLSQPWYEQYFGPGTRLTVT.

The CDR3 sequence: CASSRGHYSGNTIYF. In nucleotides, the CDR3 is TGCGCCAGCAGCCGGGGACATTACTCTGGAAACACCATATATTTT. The chain employs TRBV4-1 and TRBJ1-3; D may be TRBD1 (6 bases). The CDR3 runs to 15 residues. The germline V gene encodes CDR1 MGHRA and CDR2 YSYEKL. Trimming took 4 bases from V and 0 from J, leaving 10 bases between them.

This clone is medium-sized (0.01 to 0.1%) in the sample. The chain uses TRBV6-1 and TRBJ2-7; 7 bases fit TRBD1. This CDR3 has 15 residues. Germline V CDR1 and CDR2: MNHNS, SASEGT. Losses at the gene ends were 0 bases for V and 0 bases for J; bases not matched to a gene: 2. The CDR3 region has the DNA TGTGCCAGCAGTGAAGCAGGGGGCAGCTCCTACGAGCAGTACTTC. This gives the protein CASSEAGGSSYEQYF.

The rearrangement uses TRBV12-2 and TRBJ2-1; the D call of TRBD2 is as the table states it, not checked on the DNA. TRBV12-2 is annotated as a pseudogene. The CDR3 is 15 amino acids. The CDR3 region has the DNA TGTGCAAGTCGCTCCTATAGCGGGAATAATCATGAGCAGTTCTTC. Amino acids: CASRSYSGNNHEQFF.

The CDR3 DNA reads TGTGCCAGCAGTTTATCTACCCCTCAGAACACTGAAGCTTTCTTT. This sequence encodes CASSLSTPQNTEAFF. This rearrangement joins TRBV27 to TRBJ1-1; D unresolved. Germline lookup yields CDR1 MNHEY and CDR2 SMNVEV (reference sequence). The CDR3 runs to 15 residues. The V end was cut by 0 bases, the J end by 1 base, with 9 bases between.